Following are 14 T cell receptor beta chains from one sample sequenced in a study of blood T cell repertoires in COVID-19 (TCRdb year 2020). The library relied on the immunoSEQ multiplex PCR assay. TCRdb stores this immuneACCESS table with in-frame sequences only. Part of the clones is absent; in the studies checked, under half of the shortfall reflects unresolved V genes, and no reason is known for the rest. In this sample the table shows hundreds of thousands of clones, about four fifths of which occur a single time. The ten largest make up approximately 9% of the sample. Sequenced sample: peripheral blood. These receptors all stem from a woman aged 45-60 years who had recovered from COVID-19.

The chain uses TRBV18 and TRBJ2-2; 7 nucleotides match TRBD2. This CDR3 has 21 residues. The V segment lost 5 bases and the J segment 4 bases; nucleotides outside the gene matches: 25. Germline CDR1 and CDR2: KGHSH and LQKENI. CDR3 in amino acids: CASSALNPPSGGSRITGELFF. CDR3 nucleotide sequence: TGTGCCAGCTCAGCCCTAAACCCCCCTAGCGGCGGGAGCAGAATCACCGGGGAGCTGTTTTTT. The complete variable domain, with remaining parts taken from reference TRBV18 and TRBJ2-2, reads NAGVMQNPRHLVRRRGQEARLRCSPMKGHSHVYWYRQLPEEGLKFMVYLQKENIIDESGMPKERFSAEFPKEGPSILRIQQVVRGDSAAYFCASSALNPPSGGSRITGELFFGEGSRLTVL.

The chain combines TRBV5-4 with TRBJ2-7; 7 positions agree with TRBD1. The CDR3 length is 13 residues. Germline-derived CDR1 and CDR2 are SGHNT and YYREEE (reference sequence). J gave up 6 bases and V 4 bases, and 7 bases lay outside the gene matches. The CDR3 sequence: CASSTAGGREQYF. CDR3 bases: TGTGCCAGCAGCACCGCAGGGGGACGCGAGCAGTACTTC.

The DNA for the CDR3 is TGCAGCGTTGGAAGTAGTTACGAGCAGTACTTC. Residues: CSVGSSYEQYF. The rearrangement links TRBV29-1 to TRBJ2-7; D remains ambiguous. There are 11 residues in the CDR3. Per the germline V gene, CDR1 is SQVTM and CDR2 is ANQGSEA. The germline V and J ends were trimmed by 4 bases and 4 bases, with 8 bases remaining between them.

About this clone itself: As the CDR3 is not closed by the conserved phenylalanine or tryptophan, this likely results from a read error. The DNA is omitted, as the CDR3 cannot be located on it reliably, and the CDR3 follows TCRdb's listing. This chain joins TRBV6-4 and TRBJ2-7; the table names TRBD2, a call not compared with the DNA. The CDR3 region is 13 residues in length, termini included. Germline assignment: CDR1 MRHNA and CDR2 SNTAGT. This CDR3 is CASSDKRAGAPQA.

This chain joins TRBV6-2 or TRBV6-3 and TRBJ1-1; D remains ambiguous. The V end lost 0 bases, the J end lost 7 bases, and 9 bases lay between the germline ends. Germline loops: CDR1 MNHEY, CDR2 SVGEGT. CDR3 length: 13 residues. The chain's CDR3 is CASSYSYGVEAFF. CDR3 coding DNA: TGTGCCAGCAGTTACTCGTACGGAGTTGAAGCTTTCTTT.

This clone has a handful of counts. The CDR3 DNA follows: TGTGCCAGCAAAGCAGGCGACTATGGCTACACCTTC. Amino acid sequence: CASKAGDYGYTF. This rearrangement joins TRBV27 to TRBJ1-2; no firm D call. The germline V gene has CDR1 MNHEY and CDR2 SMNVEV (reference sequence). Trimming cost V 7 bases and J 3 bases, with 9 bases left between them. This CDR3 has 12 amino acids.

The chain has TRBV28 and TRBJ2-5, with 11 bases identical to TRBD1. Germline CDR1 MDHEN, CDR2 SYDVKM. J was trimmed by 1 base and V by 4 bases; bases with no gene match: 5. CDR3 length equals 16 residues. The CDR3, as DNA: TGTGCCAGCAGTTCGCCCGGGACAGGGGGCCAAGAGACCCAGTACTTC. It specifies CASSSPGTGGQETQYF.

The chain carries TRBV29-1 and TRBJ2-1; 10 bases line up with TRBD2. Per germline, CDR1 SQVTM and CDR2 ANQGSEA. The CDR3 consists of 10 residues. V was clipped by 8 bases and J by 10 bases; unmatched bases: 2. CDR3 coding DNA: TGCAGCCTTAGCGGGAGGGAGCAGTTCTTC. Its translation: CSLSGREQFF.

This chain links TRBV9 with TRBJ2-7; 7 nucleotides line up with TRBD2. The CDR3 has 15 amino acids. V shed 0 bases, J shed 2 bases, and the junction held 5 bases outside the gene matches. Germline loops: CDR1 SGDLS, CDR2 YYNGEE. DNA of the CDR3: TGTGCCAGCAGCGTAGGGGGGGGTTCCACCTACGAGCAGTACTTC. Encoded protein: CASSVGGGSTYEQYF.

The genes are TRBV5-4 and TRBJ1-2; the D gene is possibly TRBD1 (5 bases). Between the trimmed V and J ends, which lost 4 bases and 3 bases, there was a span of 16 bases. Germline assignment: CDR1 SGHNT and CDR2 YYREEE (reference sequence). The CDR3 is 15 residues long. The CDR3 protein is CASSTPTGGDYGYTF. The CDR3 nucleotides are TGTGCCAGCAGCACACCCACGGGGGGGGACTATGGCTACACCTTC.

The rearrangement uses TRBV9 and TRBJ1-2; D is possibly TRBD1 (5 bases). V was shortened by 0 bases and J by 4 bases, with 16 bases between the two germline ends. The CDR3 covers 16 residues. Germline V CDR1 and CDR2: SGDLS, YYNGEE. CDR3 nucleotides: TGTGCCAGCAGCGTAGCATCTGGGGCTGGTAGCTATGGCTACACCTTC. Protein sequence: CASSVASGAGSYGYTF.

V is TRBV7-2 and J is TRBJ2-7, with 9 bases that match TRBD1. The CDR3 has 16 amino acids. The V segment lost 5 bases and the J segment 2 bases; nucleotides outside the gene matches: 10. Looked up from germline, CDR1 is SGHTA and CDR2 is FQGNSA. This CDR3 is CASSRGGTGIPYEQYF. The CDR3 nucleotides are TGTGCCAGCAGCCGTGGTGGGACAGGGATACCCTACGAGCAGTACTTC.

The J gene is TRBJ2-7, the V gene TRBV7-8; D possibly corresponds to TRBD1 (5 bases). Germline V lookup: CDR1 SGHVS, CDR2 FQNEAQ. Trimming pared 5 bases from V and 6 bases from J, leaving 23 bases between. This CDR3 region has 16 residues. This chain's CDR3 is CASSPPQGRVTAEQYF. In DNA, the CDR3 is TGTGCCAGCAGCCCCCCCCAGGGCCGCGTAACCGCCGAGCAGTACTTC.

J is TRBJ2-7 and V is TRBV23-1; D is undetermined. TRBV23-1 has ORF status, its function being uncertain. V gave up 2 bases and J gave up 4 bases, with 6 bases separating them. This CDR3 comprises 12 residues. CDR3 residues: CASSQPYYEQYF. Here the CDR3 DNA reads TGCGCCAGCAGTCAACCCTATTACGAGCAGTACTTC.